The sequence of this TCR beta chain was determined in a study of shared clonotypes between healthy human individuals. Sequencing was performed with immunoSEQ multiplex PCR; in TCRdb, only in-frame clones are kept and a portion is missing. The profile shows 2 million to 2.5 million clones, approximately 93% of them singletons. This CDR3 is 14 amino acids long. V dropped 5 bases and J dropped 10; count of bases not matched to a gene: 13. Germline V gives CDR1 MNHNS, CDR2 SASEGT. The clonotype was recovered from a man aged 18 to 30 in good health. Some clones in this sample may be carry-over from other donors' samples. The specimen sequenced was naive CD4+ T cells from PBMCs. Documented subset: CD45RA+ positively selected. The chain combines TRBV6-1 with TRBJ1-1; 7 nucleotides match TRBD1. This chain's CDR3 is CASSRSGTERPAFF. For the CDR3, the DNA is TGTGCCAGCAGTAGATCAGGGACAGAACGACCAGCTTTCTTT.